A single T cell receptor (beta chain) is shown here with its context. The conserved phenylalanine or tryptophan is not found at the CDR3 terminus, so this likely reflects a read error. The DNA is left out, because the CDR3 cannot be placed on it with certainty; the CDR3 is given as TCRdb lists it. This sample's RNA came from whole unsorted tissue. The length of the CDR3 is 15 amino acids, counting both ends. Germline V gene lookup returns CDR1 SGHAT and CDR2 FQDESV (reference sequence). These data originate in a study of tumor and adjacent non-tumor tissue in lung cancer. Three rounds of nested PCR, following a modified ARM-PCR protocol, produced the TCRbeta library. TCRdb recomputed calls from the multiplex PCR reads with MiXCR, one row per CDR3 protein. This sample has around 71,000 distinct CDR3 sequences, with roughly 72% found just once.

The sequence came from a woman between 40 and 55 years old with non-small cell lung cancer. This rearrangement joins TRBV11-1 to TRBJ1-1; TRBD1 was called by the table and not checked on the DNA. Sequencing was done on a sample of lung tumor tissue. The CDR3 loop is CATTHTGTGRTEAIL.